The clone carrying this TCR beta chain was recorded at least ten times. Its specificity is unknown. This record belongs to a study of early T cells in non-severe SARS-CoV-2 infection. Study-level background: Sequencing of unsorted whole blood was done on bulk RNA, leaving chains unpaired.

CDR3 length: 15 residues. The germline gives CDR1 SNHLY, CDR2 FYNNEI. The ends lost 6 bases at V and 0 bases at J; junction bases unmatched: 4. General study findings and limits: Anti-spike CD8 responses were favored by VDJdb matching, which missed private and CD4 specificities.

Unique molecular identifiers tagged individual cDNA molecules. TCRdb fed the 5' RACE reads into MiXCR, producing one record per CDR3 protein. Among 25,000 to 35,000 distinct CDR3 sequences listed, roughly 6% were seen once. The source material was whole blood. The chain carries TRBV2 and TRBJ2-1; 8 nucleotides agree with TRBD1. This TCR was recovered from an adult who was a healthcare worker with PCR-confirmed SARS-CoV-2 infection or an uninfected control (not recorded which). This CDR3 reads CASSWTGSSYNEQFF. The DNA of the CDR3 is TGTGCCAGCAGCTGGACAGGGAGCTCCTACAATGAGCAGTTCTTC. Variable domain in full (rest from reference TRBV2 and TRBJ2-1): EPEVTQTPSHQVTQMGQEVILRCVPISNHLYFYWYRQILGQKVEFLVSFYNNEISEKSEIFDDQFSVERPDGSNFTLKIRSTKLEDSAMYFCASSWTGSSYNEQFFGPGTRLTVL.